The entry that follows covers one T cell receptor (beta chain) sequence. This sample was taken from a study of cytomegalovirus exposure and HLA in healthy donors. Study information: An early release of data contained tens of millions of unique TCRs, which came from HLA-typed donors.

CDR3 size: 14 residues. Trimming cost V 1 base and J 6 bases; bases outside gene matches: 5. Germline CDR1 SGHVS, CDR2 FNYEAQ. Researchers ran the PCR with 60 Vbeta and 13 Jbeta primers. The repertoire was sequenced with immunoSEQ multiplex PCR; TCRdb's copy has only in-frame clones and lacks some. This sample has 100,000 to 150,000 clones, with about four fifths found just once. This TCR was sampled from a middle-aged woman in good health and CMV-seronegative. The chain couples TRBV7-6 to TRBJ2-7; TRBD2 matches at 8 bases. The specimen was PBMCs. CDR3 DNA sequence: TGTGCCAGCAGCTTAGGCGGGGGGCCGTTCGAGCAGTACTTC. Protein sequence: CASSLGGGPFEQYF.